This TCR beta chain was captured by sequencing in a study of shared clonotypes between healthy human individuals. Germline-derived CDR1 and CDR2 are SGDLS and YYNGEE. V lost 0 bases and J lost 7; bases outside the gene matches: 9. CDR3 length equals 17 residues. TCRdb keeps only in-frame clones here, not all; method: immunoSEQ multiplex PCR. The sample contains approximately 1,500,000 clones, 95% to 99% of which appear only once. The chain employs TRBV9 and TRBJ2-2, with 10 bases fitting TRBD2. Input material: naive CD4+ T cells sorted from blood. Subset in this sample: CD45RA+ positively selected. The sequence was obtained from a man in his thirties or forties in good health. The CDR3 DNA reads TGTGCCAGCAGCGTAGTCTCTTCTAGCGGGAGTGGCGGGGAGCTGTTTTTT. This gives the protein CASSVVSSSGSGGELFF.